A selection of T cell receptor beta chains follows, all from one sample in a study of blood T cell repertoires in COVID-19. Profiled with immunoSEQ multiplex PCR; TCRdb holds only in-frame clones, not every one. The repertoire holds more than 85,000 clones, approximately 80% seen once, with roughly 14% in the top ten. The sample consisted of peripheral blood. These receptors all stem from a woman over 75 with acute or convalescent COVID-19. Both conserved end residues are part of each CDR3. The order of the fields is CDR3 protein, CDR3 DNA, V gene, D gene, clone size, J gene. A D gene is named only where the DNA matches it firmly. For some rows the clone size is stated as once, few or many, or as a class when expanded; others skip it.

CASSTDRGRGETQYF	TGTGCCAGCTCCACGGACAGGGGGCGCGGGGAGACCCAGTACTTC	TRBV18	TRBD1	.	TRBJ2-5
CASSSGRANTGELFF	TGTGCCAGCAGCTCTGGGAGGGCGAACACCGGGGAGCTGTTTTTT	TRBV7-8	TRBD2	.	TRBJ2-2
CASSKSSYEQYF	TGTGCCAGCAGTAAGAGCTCCTACGAGCAGTACTTC	TRBV2	.	.	TRBJ2-7
CASSLPQRVNEQFF	TGTGCCAGCAGCTTGCCCCAGCGCGTTAATGAGCAGTTCTTC	TRBV5-4	.	.	TRBJ2-1
CASSQVQGLARTQYF	TGCGCCAGCAGCCAAGTCCAAGGACTAGCCAGGACCCAGTACTTC	TRBV4-1	TRBD2	few	TRBJ2-5
CASSLGVTGDNEQFF	TGCGCCAGCAGCTTGGGGGTGACAGGGGACAATGAGCAGTTCTTC	TRBV5-1	TRBD1	.	TRBJ2-1
CASSQIGTSGTGELFF	TGTGCCAGCAGCCAGATAGGGACTAGCGGGACCGGGGAGCTGTTTTTT	TRBV3-1/TRBV3-2	TRBD2	many	TRBJ2-2
CASSPQTALSYEQYF	TGTGCCAGCTCACCACAGACAGCCCTCTCCTACGAGCAGTACTTC	TRBV18	.	.	TRBJ2-7
CASRGTDTGELFF	TGTGCCAGCAGAGGGACAGACACCGGGGAGCTGTTTTTT	TRBV2	TRBD1	once	TRBJ2-2
CASSGGTGLYEQYF	TGCGCCAGCAGCGGCGGGACAGGTCTCTACGAGCAGTACTTC	TRBV5-1	TRBD1	.	TRBJ2-7
CASRERLAVQGTQYF	TGTGCCAGCAGGGAAAGACTAGCGGTGCAGGGTACGCAGTATTTT	TRBV27	TRBD2	.	TRBJ2-3
CAISEVAPSSAPQHF	TGTGCCATCAGTGAGGTGGCTCCCTCGAGCGCCCCCCAGCATTTT	TRBV10-3	.	once	TRBJ1-5
CASSIDRTSGRSYNEQFF	TGTGCCAGTAGTATAGATAGGACTAGCGGCCGCTCCTACAATGAGCAGTTCTTC	TRBV19	TRBD2	.	TRBJ2-1
CASSATQGPSTQPQHF	TGTGCCAGCAGCGCCACACAGGGGCCGTCCACCCAGCCCCAGCATTTT	TRBV28	TRBD1	.	TRBJ1-5
CASTEAGLADTQYF	TGTGCCAGCACCGAGGCGGGACTAGCAGATACGCAGTATTTT	TRBV2	TRBD2	.	TRBJ2-3
CASGRVQETQYF	TGCGCCAGCGGGAGAGTCCAAGAGACCCAGTACTTC	TRBV10-2	.	once	TRBJ2-5
CASSRSGTSGIYEQYF	TGTGCCAGCAGCCGCTCCGGGACTAGCGGGATCTACGAGCAGTACTTC	TRBV5-4	TRBD2	once	TRBJ2-7
CARETNTQYF	TGTGCCAGGGAGACTAATACGCAGTATTTT	TRBV11-3	.	.	TRBJ2-3
CASSPGLAAGELFF	TGTGCCAGCTCACCGGGTCTAGCTGCCGGGGAGCTGTTTTTT	TRBV18	.	.	TRBJ2-2
CASSIGTGPPRANVLTF	TGTGCCAGTAGTATAGGGACAGGGCCCCCTCGGGCCAACGTCCTGACTTTC	TRBV19	TRBD1	.	TRBJ2-6
CASSLGLAPYEQFF	TGCGCCAGCAGCTTAGGACTAGCGCCCTATGAGCAGTTCTTC	TRBV5-1	TRBD2	.	TRBJ2-1
CASSGQETQYF	TGTGCCAGCAGCGGACAGGAGACCCAGTACTTC	TRBV7-9	.	.	TRBJ2-5
CASSKGTSMSYWIYEQFF	TGTGCCAGCAGCAAAGGGACTAGCATGAGTTACTGGATCTATGAGCAGTTCTTC	TRBV21-1	.	.	TRBJ2-1
CASSSGLAGSYDEQFF	TGTGCCAGCAGCTCGGGACTAGCGGGGTCCTACGATGAGCAGTTCTTC	TRBV11-3	TRBD2	few	TRBJ2-1
CASSLALAGGIYNEQFF	TGTGCCAGCAGCTTGGCCCTAGCGGGAGGGATCTACAATGAGCAGTTCTTC	TRBV5-4	TRBD2	once	TRBJ2-1
CASSEGQGNSPLHF	TGTGCCAGCAGCGAAGGACAGGGGAACTCACCCCTCCACTTT	TRBV6-4	TRBD1	.	TRBJ1-6
CASTKRQEPAGNTIYF	TGTGCCAGCACCAAGAGACAGGAACCCGCTGGAAACACCATATATTTT	TRBV6-6	.	once	TRBJ1-3
CASSARADLNSPLHF	TGTGCCAGCTCAGCGAGGGCGGACCTTAATTCACCCCTCCACTTT	TRBV18	.	.	TRBJ1-6
CASRTRGQFGNEQFF	TGTGCCAGCCGGACGAGGGGGCAGTTTGGCAATGAGCAGTTCTTC	TRBV6-6	TRBD1	once	TRBJ2-1
CASSYGSSYNSPLHF	TGTGCCAGCAGCTATGGGAGCTCCTATAATTCACCCCTCCACTTT	TRBV5-6	.	.	TRBJ1-6
CASGVSSGNTIYF	TGTGCCAGCGGGGTCTCCTCTGGAAACACCATATATTTT	TRBV19	.	.	TRBJ1-3
CASSSRTSATYEQYF	TGCGCCAGCAGCTCCCGGACTAGCGCGACCTACGAGCAGTACTTC	TRBV5-1	TRBD2	.	TRBJ2-7
CASSPGLAGPYEQYF	TGCGCCAGCAGTCCCGGACTAGCGGGCCCCTACGAGCAGTACTTC	TRBV10-2	TRBD2	.	TRBJ2-7
CASSLVAGGQETQYF	TGTGCCAGCAGCTTGGTTGCGGGAGGGCAAGAGACCCAGTACTTC	TRBV5-4	TRBD2	once	TRBJ2-5
CASIPARGSNYGYTF	TGTGCCAGTATCCCGGCCAGGGGGTCTAACTATGGCTACACCTTC	TRBV19	TRBD1	.	TRBJ1-2
CASSRGQGPEKLFF	TGTGCCAGCAGCCGGGGACAGGGGCCTGAAAAACTGTTTTTT	TRBV2	TRBD1	.	TRBJ1-4
CAWSHRNNQPQHF	TGTGCCTGGAGTCACAGGAACAATCAGCCCCAGCATTTT	TRBV30	.	.	TRBJ1-5
CASSSLEGREAFF	TGTGCCAGCAGTTCCCTCGAGGGCCGTGAAGCTTTCTTT	TRBV27	.	.	TRBJ1-1
CASSQALGVSPLHF	TGTGCCAGCAGCCAAGCCCTCGGGGTATCACCCCTCCACTTT	TRBV3-1/TRBV3-2	.	.	TRBJ1-6
CASSLGGAGANVLTF	TGTGCCAGCTCACTGGGGGGAGCTGGGGCCAACGTCCTGACTTTC	TRBV18	.	.	TRBJ2-6
CASGRERGYGYTF	TGTGCCAGCGGTCGAGAACGGGGATATGGCTACACCTTC	TRBV27	.	.	TRBJ1-2
CASSPSGRIEQFF	TGTGCCAGCAGCCCTAGCGGGAGGATTGAGCAGTTCTTC	TRBV7-9	TRBD2	.	TRBJ2-1
CASSTSGYNEQFF	TGTGCCAGCAGTACTAGCGGTTACAATGAGCAGTTCTTC	TRBV5-4	TRBD2	.	TRBJ2-1
CASSFARGLASEQYF	TGTGCCAGCAGTTTCGCGCGAGGACTAGCGAGCGAGCAGTACTTC	TRBV28	TRBD2	.	TRBJ2-7
CASSPRTSGSADTQYF	TGCGCCAGCAGCCCCAGGACTAGCGGGAGCGCAGATACGCAGTATTTT	TRBV5-1	TRBD2	.	TRBJ2-3
CSASWWRAGYNEQFF	TGCAGTGCTAGTTGGTGGAGGGCGGGCTACAATGAGCAGTTCTTC	TRBV20-1	.	.	TRBJ2-1
CASSAGTSGRANEQFF	TGTGCCAGTAGTGCTGGGACTAGCGGGAGGGCGAATGAGCAGTTCTTC	TRBV19	TRBD2	.	TRBJ2-1
CASSSTVNQPQHF	TGTGCCAGCTCATCGACAGTTAATCAGCCCCAGCATTTT	TRBV18	.	.	TRBJ1-5
CASSLDLGSSYNEQFF	TGTGCCAGCAGCTTAGATCTAGGTTCCTCCTACAATGAGCAGTTCTTC	TRBV11-3	.	.	TRBJ2-1
CSVGNTGRRPQETQYF	TGCAGCGTTGGAAATACGGGTAGGCGGCCTCAAGAGACCCAGTACTTC	TRBV29-1	.	.	TRBJ2-5
CATAPGQVARNRETQYF	TGTGCCACCGCGCCGGGACAGGTGGCCAGAAACAGAGAGACCCAGTACTTC	TRBV24-1	TRBD1	once	TRBJ2-5
CASSYSIGQGAYNEQFF	TGTGCCAGCAGTTACTCGATAGGACAGGGGGCCTACAATGAGCAGTTCTTC	TRBV6-2/TRBV6-3	TRBD1	.	TRBJ2-1
CASSVGQGATDTQYF	TGTGCCAGCAGCGTAGGACAGGGGGCCACAGATACGCAGTATTTT	TRBV9	TRBD1	.	TRBJ2-3
CASSRLAGPNTGELFF	TGTGCCAGCAGTCGCCTAGCGGGACCGAACACCGGGGAGCTGTTTTTT	TRBV7-9	TRBD2	.	TRBJ2-2
CASSAGTSGHNEQFF	TGTGCCAGCAGCGCCGGGACTAGCGGACACAATGAGCAGTTCTTC	TRBV5-4	TRBD2	once	TRBJ2-1